This T cell receptor beta chain was profiled in a study of glioma-infiltrating T cells (TCRdb year 2016). In terms of the full investigation: Glioma tissue, non-neoplastic brain tissue and matched peripheral blood mononuclear cells were used as sources from which TCR alpha- and beta-chain repertoires were sequenced. To gauge divergence between tissue and blood T-cell populations, every tissue-infiltrating repertoire was compared against the peripheral blood repertoire from the same patient. The paired cohort was made up of three low-grade glioma patients, several primary glioblastoma patients and three non-glioma patients who contributed non-neoplastic brain tissue. General study outcomes and caveats: VJ-independent divergence between tissue and blood was lower than expected in non-neoplastic patients but higher than expected in all gliomas, particularly low-grade gliomas. Only a very small number of CDR3 sequences turned up in both tissue and blood, a result put down to high CDR3 diversity combined with limited sampling. Group comparisons were based on small numbers of patients: three non-neoplastic, three low-grade glioma and eight glioblastoma patients.

TCR alpha and beta CDR3 regions were amplified with the iRepertoire nested amplicon-rescue multiplex PCR (arm-PCR) platform from RNA. One-step reverse transcription and amplification used roughly 95-400 ng of tissue mRNA or PBMC total RNA as input. After bead purification, a secondary multiplex PCR added Illumina adapters, and libraries were gel-purified between 200 and 400 bp. Demultiplexing relied on internal 6-nucleotide barcodes carried by the libraries. Sequencing of the libraries was done on an Illumina MiSeq using 2x220 or 2x250 nucleotide paired-end reads. The authors' analysis ran thus. Paired reads were merged using FLASH 1.2.11 and were aligned to the GRCh37 human genome using BWA-MEM, after which TRA and TRB reads were extracted. V and J assignment used an IMGT-derived reference of cassette sequences and CDR3 motifs that included pseudogenes. Three-frame translation of reads was performed, and productive CDR3s were defined as those with a C...FGXG motif and no stop codons. Unique combinations of V-J cassette pair and CDR3 amino acid sequence were defined as clonotypes. Hamming distance filtering was applied to reads, with thresholds set by the sequence error rate of each sample in mapped regions. The public reads were reanalyzed by TCRdb: fastp trimming at Q25, MiXCR alignment, in-frame beta chains only. Rows merge per CDR3 protein into single entries with the most common DNA and genes. TCRdb's processing, not the authors', yielded these V and J calls. For this sample there are more than 95,000 distinct CDR3 sequences; 25% to 30% appear just once. Of the sample, roughly 45% falls within the top ten clones.

With respect to this clonotype: Its antigen target is currently unknown. Base qualities are missing; no much larger clone stands one base away.

CDR1 and CDR2, per the germline V gene, are SGHTA and FQGNSA. V and J lose 7 bases and 4 bases, and a span of 13 bases separates them. The CDR3 runs 13 amino acids, cysteine and phenylalanine included. The kept DNA is CDR3 alone, 39 bases in frame from the first base. The rearrangement combines TRBV7-2 with TRBJ2-5; tentative D gene TRBD2, with 5 bases matching. The sequence derives from a human donor with low-grade glioma or glioblastoma, undergoing nonglioma brain surgery, or in good health (not recorded which). Material for sequencing was glioma tissue, nonneoplastic brain tissue, or PBMCs (not recorded which). The nucleotide sequence is TGTGCCAGCACCTCGGGGTTACTAGAGACCCAGTACTTC. It is translated as CASTSGLLETQYF. The full variable domain, with segments outside the CDR3 supplied by the reference TRBV7-2 and TRBJ2-5 proteins, appears as GAGVSQSPSNKVTEKGKDVELRCDPISGHTALYWYRQSLGQGLEFLIYFQGNSAPDKSGLPSDRFSAERTGGSVSTLTIQRTQQEDSAVYLCASTSGLLETQYFGPGTRLLVL.